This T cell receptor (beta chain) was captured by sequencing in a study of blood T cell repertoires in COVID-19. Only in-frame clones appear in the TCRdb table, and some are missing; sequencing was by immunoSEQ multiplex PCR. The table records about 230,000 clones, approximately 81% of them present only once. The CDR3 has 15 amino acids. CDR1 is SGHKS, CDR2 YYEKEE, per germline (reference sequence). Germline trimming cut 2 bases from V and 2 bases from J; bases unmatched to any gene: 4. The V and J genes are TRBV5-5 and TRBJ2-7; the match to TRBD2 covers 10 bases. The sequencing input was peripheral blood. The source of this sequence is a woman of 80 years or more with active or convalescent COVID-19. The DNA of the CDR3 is TGTGCCAGCAGCTTAAGTACTAGCGGGACCTACGAGCAGTACTTC. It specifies CASSLSTSGTYEQYF.